The 20 T cell receptor beta chains given below trace back to one sample, sequenced in a study of shared clonotypes between healthy human individuals. TCRdb's copy holds only in-frame clones and misses some; the assay was immunoSEQ multiplex PCR. The data contain 850,000 to 1,100,000 clones, around 77% of them singletons. The sequenced sample consisted of memory CD4+ T cells from PBMCs. Subset described: CD45RA-negative fraction. The receptors here all came from a young man in good health. Some clones in this sample may be carry-over from other donors' samples.

The genes are TRBV11-2 and TRBJ1-5; D call uncertain. Germline V gene lookup returns CDR1 SGHAT and CDR2 FQNNGV. The CDR3 length is 13 residues. Trimming took 2 bases from V and 5 from J, leaving 7 bases between them. The CDR3 bases are TGTGCCAGCAGCTTAAGCGCAGATCAGCCCCAGCATTTT. Its protein product is CASSLSADQPQHF.

The genes are TRBV7-3 and TRBJ1-5; 9 bases fit TRBD1. V lost 4 bases to trimming and J lost 6 bases; unmatched junction nucleotides: 10. The CDR3 length is 16 residues. Germline CDR1 is SGHTA and CDR2 is FQGTGA. The CDR3 sequence is CASSSPGTGRAQPQHF. The CDR3, as DNA: TGTGCCAGCAGCTCCCCCGGGACAGGGAGGGCTCAGCCCCAGCATTTT.

The chain joins TRBV11-1 to TRBJ2-1; no definite D call. The CDR3 extends over 12 amino acids. Trimming took off 1 base at V and 6 bases at J, with 4 bases between the two ends. The germline V gene has CDR1 SGHAT and CDR2 FQDESV (reference sequence). The DNA for the CDR3 is TGTGCCAGCAGCTTAGTTGGCAATGAGCAGTTCTTC. Translated: CASSLVGNEQFF.

This clone has a single count. V is TRBV18 and J is TRBJ1-5; D is undetermined. Germline V gene data show CDR1 as KGHSH and CDR2 as LQKENI. Trimming removed 6 bases from V and 0 bases from J, with 9 bases in between. This CDR3 contains 14 residues. This CDR3 is CASSRADSNQPQHF. The CDR3 bases are TGTGCCAGCTCCCGGGCGGATAGCAATCAGCCCCAGCATTTT.

This clone was detected once. The chain couples TRBV5-8 to TRBJ2-3; TRBD1 might be the D (6 bases). The CDR3 length is 15 residues. CDR1 and CDR2 from the germline V gene are SGHTS and YDEGEE. The V end was cut by 0 bases, the J end by 0 bases, with 8 bases between. CDR3 DNA sequence: TGTGCCAGCAGCTTGGGGACAGCTAGCACAGATACGCAGTATTTT. Translating it yields CASSLGTASTDTQYF.

Note on this clone: This likely came from a read error, as a far larger clone is one base away. The gene calls are TRBV7-7 and TRBJ2-3, with D tentatively TRBD2 (6 bases). Germline V gene sequence: CDR1 SSHAT, CDR2 FNYEAQ (reference sequence). The CDR3 is 14 residues long. V lost 1 base and J lost 2, with 7 bases in between. The CDR3 reads CASSLGGNTDTQYF. The DNA of the CDR3 is TGTGCCAGCAGCTTAGGCGGGAACACAGATACGCAGTATTTT.

This clone was counted a single time. The V call is TRBV5-4, the J call TRBJ2-2, with 8 bases that match TRBD2. This CDR3 spans 15 amino acids. V lost 4 bases to trimming and J lost 3 bases; unmatched junction nucleotides: 5. CDR1 is SGHNT, CDR2 YYREEE, per germline (reference sequence). Written as DNA, the CDR3 is TGTGCCAGCAGCCCCGGGACTAGGGACACCGGGGAGCTGTTTTTT. Encoded protein: CASSPGTRDTGELFF.

The chain carries TRBV10-3 and TRBJ1-2; no clear D. The CDR3 spans 15 residues. The germline CDR1 and CDR2 sequences are ENHRY and SYGVKD. V lost 3 bases and J 8 bases, leaving 19 bases between the germline ends. The CDR3 is CAISDTWPNTYGYTF. CDR3 coding DNA: TGTGCCATCAGTGATACCTGGCCCAACACCTACGGCTACACCTTC.

The chain links TRBV4-1 to TRBJ1-5; D may be TRBD1 (5 bases). From germline, CDR1 is MGHRA and CDR2 YSYEKL. The length of the CDR3 is 16 residues. V was shortened by 4 bases and J by 5 bases, with 18 bases between the two germline ends. The CDR3 is CASSRWGSGGDQPQHF. The CDR3, as DNA: TGCGCCAGCAGCCGGTGGGGCAGCGGCGGGGATCAGCCCCAGCATTTT.

The sample holds a few counts of this clone. This sample includes further DNA sequences coding for the same CDR3. This chain uses TRBV11-2 with TRBJ1-1, with a tentative D call TRBD1 (5 bases). The germline V and J ends were trimmed by 5 bases and 0 bases, with 10 bases remaining between them. The germline V gene has CDR1 SGHAT and CDR2 FQNNGV. The CDR3 sequence is 14 residues long. The CDR3 nucleotides read TGTGCCAGCAGCCCAGACAGACTGAACACTGAAGCTTTCTTT. Translation: CASSPDRLNTEAFF.

Details on this clone: A much more abundant neighbour one base away suggests this may be a read error. The sample contains more than one DNA sequence encoding this CDR3. The chain employs TRBV2 and TRBJ1-5; 9 nucleotides line up with TRBD1. CDR3 size: 15 residues. CDR1 is SNHLY, CDR2 FYNNEI, per germline. V lost 4 bases, J lost 1 base, and 2 bases stayed unmatched. CDR3 sequence: CASSGDRASNQPQHF. DNA of the CDR3: TGTGCCAGCAGTGGGGACAGGGCAAGCAATCAGCCCCAGCATTTT.

The genes are TRBV19 and TRBJ2-1, with TRBD2 matching over 8 bases. Germline loops: CDR1 LNHDA, CDR2 SQIVND (reference sequence). The CDR3 sequence is 15 residues long. J was trimmed by 6 bases and V by 3 bases; bases with no gene match: 7. The CDR3 DNA is TGTGCCAGTAGTATCCCCGGGACTAGGGCCAATGAGCAGTTCTTC. The encoded protein is CASSIPGTRANEQFF.

This chain joins TRBV6-1 and TRBJ1-2; 8 positions agree with TRBD1. Germline V CDR1 and CDR2: MNHNS, SASEGT. The CDR3 runs to 14 residues. Trimming took 6 bases from V and 5 from J; bases not matched to a gene: 8. CDR3 DNA: TGTGCCAGCAGGGGGGGACAGGTACCTTATGGCTACACCTTC. Encoded protein: CASRGGQVPYGYTF.

The V gene is TRBV5-1, the J gene TRBJ2-2; 7 bases line up with TRBD1. The CDR3 totals 19 residues. Germline values: CDR1 SGHRS, CDR2 YFSETQ. The trim removed 1 base at V and 4 bases at J, leaving 16 bases unmatched. This chain's CDR3 is CASSLPPGKGAGITGELFF. CDR3 sequence (DNA): TGCGCCAGCAGCTTGCCCCCCGGGAAGGGGGCAGGTATCACCGGGGAGCTGTTTTTT.

This chain uses TRBV6-1 with TRBJ1-5; 10 bases map to TRBD1. Trimming cost V 6 bases and J 6 bases; bases outside gene matches: 8. CDR3 length: 15 amino acids. The V gene's germline CDR1 is MNHNS and CDR2 SASEGT. The DNA for the CDR3 is TGTGCCAGCAGCTTTAGTAGGACAGGGGGTCAGCCCCAGCATTTT. Its translation: CASSFSRTGGQPQHF.

The rearrangement uses TRBV5-8 and TRBJ2-1, with TRBD2 matching over 12 bases. The CDR3 runs to 17 residues. Germline V gene lookup returns CDR1 SGHTS and CDR2 YDEGEE. The ends lost 1 base at V and 4 bases at J; junction bases unmatched: 6. This chain's CDR3 is CASSLRVTSGSYNEQFF. CDR3 DNA: TGTGCCAGCAGCTTGAGGGTGACTAGCGGGAGTTACAATGAGCAGTTCTTC.

This clone turned up a few times. A much larger clone sits a single nucleotide away, making a read error possible. The chain combines TRBV6-1 with TRBJ2-3, with 10 bases fitting TRBD2. Germline CDR1 is MNHNS and CDR2 is SASEGT. The CDR3 is 14 amino acids. J lost 4 bases, V lost 2 bases, and 0 bases had no gene match. The CDR3 DNA follows: TGTGCCAGCAGTGAACTAGCGGGAGCAGATACGCAGTATTTT. Its translation: CASSELAGADTQYF.

This clone was recorded many times. The rearrangement uses TRBV5-1 and TRBJ2-5; 7 bases align to TRBD1. Losses at the gene ends were 3 bases for V and 4 bases for J; bases not matched to a gene: 3. CDR1 and CDR2 (germline): SGHRS, YFSETQ. This CDR3 has 13 residues. For the CDR3, the DNA is TGCGCCAGCAGCTACTACAGGGGAGAGACCCAGTACTTC. It specifies CASSYYRGETQYF.

The gene calls are TRBV5-6 and TRBJ1-2; D uncertain. CDR1 and CDR2 from the germline V gene are SGHDT and YYEEEE. Trimming left V 0 bases short and J 8 bases short, with 14 bases between. The CDR3 loop spans 14 amino acids. The CDR3 region has the DNA TGTGCCAGCAGCTTGGGGATGAGCGGGGTAGGCTACACCTTC. This translates into CASSLGMSGVGYTF.

The chain joins TRBV5-6 to TRBJ2-7; D possibly uses TRBD1 or TRBD2 (5 bases each). The CDR3 totals 17 residues. The germline gives CDR1 SGHDT, CDR2 YYEEEE. The ends were cut back, 4 bases at V and 4 bases at J, with 24 bases in the middle. CDR3 nucleotide sequence: TGTGCCAGCAGCCCCCTCGGGACGCTCAAGGTCTATTACGAGCAGTACTTC. It is translated as CASSPLGTLKVYYEQYF.